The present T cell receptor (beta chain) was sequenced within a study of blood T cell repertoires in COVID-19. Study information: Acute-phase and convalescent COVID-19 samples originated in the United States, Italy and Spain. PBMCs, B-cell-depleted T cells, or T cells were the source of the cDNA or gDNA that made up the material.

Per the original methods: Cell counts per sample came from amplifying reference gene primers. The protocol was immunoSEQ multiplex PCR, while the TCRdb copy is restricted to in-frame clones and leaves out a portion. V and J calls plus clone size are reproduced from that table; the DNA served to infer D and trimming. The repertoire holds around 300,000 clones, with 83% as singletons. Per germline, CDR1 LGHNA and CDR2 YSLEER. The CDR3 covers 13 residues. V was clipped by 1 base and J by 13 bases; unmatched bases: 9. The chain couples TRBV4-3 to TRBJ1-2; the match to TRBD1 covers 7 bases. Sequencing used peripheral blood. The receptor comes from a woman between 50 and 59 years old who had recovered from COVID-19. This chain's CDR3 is CASSQGSGQGGTF. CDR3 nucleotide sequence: TGCGCCAGCAGCCAAGGATCCGGGCAGGGGGGCACCTTC.